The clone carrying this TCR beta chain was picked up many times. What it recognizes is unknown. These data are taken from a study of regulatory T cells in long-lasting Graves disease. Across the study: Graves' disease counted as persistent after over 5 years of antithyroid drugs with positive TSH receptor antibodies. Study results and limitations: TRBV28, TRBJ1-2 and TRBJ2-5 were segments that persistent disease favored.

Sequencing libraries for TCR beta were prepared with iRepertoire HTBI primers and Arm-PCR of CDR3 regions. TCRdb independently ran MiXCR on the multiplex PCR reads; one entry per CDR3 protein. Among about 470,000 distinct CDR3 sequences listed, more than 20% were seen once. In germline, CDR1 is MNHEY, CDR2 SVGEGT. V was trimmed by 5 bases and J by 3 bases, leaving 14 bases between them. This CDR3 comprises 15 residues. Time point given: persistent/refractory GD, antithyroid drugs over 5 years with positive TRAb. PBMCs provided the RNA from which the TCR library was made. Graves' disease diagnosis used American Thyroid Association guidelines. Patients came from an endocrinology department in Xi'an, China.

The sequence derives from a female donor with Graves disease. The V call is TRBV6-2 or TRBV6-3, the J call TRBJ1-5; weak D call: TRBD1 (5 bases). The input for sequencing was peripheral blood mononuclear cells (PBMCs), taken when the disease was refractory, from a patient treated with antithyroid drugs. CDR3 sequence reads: CASSPTQGDNQPQHF. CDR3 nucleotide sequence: TGTGCCAGCAGTCCCACTCAGGGAGACAATCAGCCCCAGCATTTT.